This T cell receptor (beta chain) came from a study of OX40 agonist ivuxolimab in advanced cancers. Study overall: Patients were treated with intravenous ivuxolimab, dosed at 0.01 to 10 mg/kg and infused every 2 weeks. People who had prior anti-PD-1, anti-PD-L1 or anti-CTLA-4 therapy could take part, and roughly 40% had some. Study results and caveats: CD4+ T cells averaged fewer expanded clones than CD8+ T cells. Researchers did not determine the expanded peripheral T cells' antigen specificity.

This clone was picked up a small number of times. Its cognate antigen is unknown. The CDR3 spans 18 residues. The V segment lost 4 bases and the J segment 7 bases; nucleotides outside the gene matches: 19. CDR1 is MDHEN and CDR2 is SYDVKM in the germline V gene. This table comes from immunoSEQ multiplex PCR, and its TCRdb copy is limited to in-frame clones, with some not included. In the table there are tens of thousands of clones, around 80% of which are singletons. The specimen comprised CD4+ or CD8+ T cells sorted from blood, sampled in a trial of the OX40 agonist ivuxolimab. This receptor was identified in an adult with an advanced solid tumor such as melanoma, head and neck, liver or kidney cancer. The rearrangement links TRBV28 to TRBJ1-5; 7 positions match TRBD1. The DNA for the CDR3 is TGTGCCAGCAGTTCCTCCAAATCGGTCCGGGACAGTAAACAGCCCCAGCATTTT. Amino acids: CASSSSKSVRDSKQPQHF.